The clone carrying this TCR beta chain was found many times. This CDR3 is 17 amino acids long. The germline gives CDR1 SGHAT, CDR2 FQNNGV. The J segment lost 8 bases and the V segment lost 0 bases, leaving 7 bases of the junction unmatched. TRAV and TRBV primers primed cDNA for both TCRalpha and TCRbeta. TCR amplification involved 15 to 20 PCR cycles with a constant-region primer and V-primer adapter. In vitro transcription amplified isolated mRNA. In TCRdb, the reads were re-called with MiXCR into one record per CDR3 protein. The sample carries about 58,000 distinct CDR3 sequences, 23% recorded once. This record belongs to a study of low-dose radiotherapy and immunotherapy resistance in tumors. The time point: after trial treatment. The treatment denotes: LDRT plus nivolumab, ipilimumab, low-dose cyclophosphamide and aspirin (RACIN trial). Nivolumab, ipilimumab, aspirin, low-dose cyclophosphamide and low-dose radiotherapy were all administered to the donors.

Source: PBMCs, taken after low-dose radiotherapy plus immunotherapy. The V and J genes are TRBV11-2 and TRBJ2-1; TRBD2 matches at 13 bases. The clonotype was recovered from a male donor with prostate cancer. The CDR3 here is CASSLDRGLAGFDEQFF. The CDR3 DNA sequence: TGTGCCAGCAGCTTAGATCGGGGACTAGCGGGATTTGATGAGCAGTTCTTC.